Following are 24 T cell receptor beta chains from one sample sequenced in a study of STAT5B mutations in CD4+ large granular lymphocyte leukemia. TCRdb's table, derived via immunoSEQ multiplex PCR, lists solely in-frame clones and lacks some. The data show some 41,000 clones, 84% seen once. Sequenced: CD4+ T cells from blood buffy coats. These receptors came from a human donor in good health.

This clone was seen just once. The chain uses TRBV7-2 and TRBJ1-2; no clear D. CDR1 is SGHTA and CDR2 is FQGNSA in the germline V gene. This CDR3 contains 16 residues. V lost 3 bases, J lost 0 bases, and 14 bases lay in between. The CDR3 protein is CASSFSLVKSNYGYTF. In DNA, the CDR3 is TGTGCCAGCAGCTTTTCGTTAGTTAAATCTAACTATGGCTACACCTTC.

The V call is TRBV11-2, the J call TRBJ2-7; D is undetermined. The ends were cut back, 1 base at V and 4 bases at J, with 8 bases in the middle. The CDR3 is 13 amino acids. Per the germline V gene, CDR1 is SGHAT and CDR2 is FQNNGV. The CDR3 DNA sequence: TGTGCCAGCAGCTTAGGACTTCTATACGAGCAGTACTTC. Amino acid sequence: CASSLGLLYEQYF.

The V and J genes are TRBV10-3 and TRBJ1-4, with a possible D match to TRBD1 (5 bases). Germline values: CDR1 ENHRY, CDR2 SYGVKD. This CDR3 spans 13 amino acids. V was shortened by 10 bases and J by 6 bases, with 15 bases between the two germline ends. The CDR3 is CATHRSSDEKLFF. As DNA, the CDR3 is TGTGCCACACACAGGAGTTCAGATGAAAAACTGTTTTTT.

This clone was counted a few times. The chain carries TRBV4-3 and TRBJ1-5, with 8 bases lining up with TRBD1. This CDR3 spans 19 amino acids. Germline CDR1 and CDR2: LGHNA and YSLEER. With 1 base clipped from V and 5 bases from J, the junction kept 16 bases outside the gene matches. CDR3 coding DNA: TGCGCCAGCAGCCAAGGAATCTTTCGGACAGGGAATATCCATCAGCCCCAGCATTTT. Protein product: CASSQGIFRTGNIHQPQHF.

V is TRBV9 and J is TRBJ2-2; no definite D call. Per the germline V gene, CDR1 is SGDLS and CDR2 is YYNGEE. With 6 bases removed from V and 4 bases from J, the gap between germline ends came to 4 bases. The CDR3 sequence is 11 residues long. CDR3 bases: TGTGCCAGCAAGGGCACCGGGGAGCTGTTTTTT. Translating gives CASKGTGELFF. The whole variable domain, filled in from reference TRBV9 and TRBJ2-2, reads DSGVTQTPKHLITATGQRVTLRCSPRSGDLSVYWYQQSLDQGLQFLIQYYNGEERAKGNILERFSAQQFPDLHSELNLSSLELGDSALYFCASKGTGELFFGEGSRLTVL.

V usage is TRBV29-1 and J usage is TRBJ1-2; D call uncertain. CDR1 SQVTM and CDR2 ANQGSEA come from the germline V gene. The V gene lost 7 bases and the J gene lost 4 bases, with 7 bases spanning the gap. The CDR3 covers 10 residues. This CDR3 is CSAYIYGYTF. The CDR3 region has the DNA TGCAGCGCGTACATCTATGGCTACACCTTC.

The chain has TRBV18 and TRBJ2-5; D gene ambiguous. Germline V gene sequence: CDR1 KGHSH, CDR2 LQKENI. This CDR3 region has 14 residues. Trimming stripped 2 bases from V and 1 base from J, with 8 bases between. For the CDR3, the DNA is TGTGCCAGCTCACCAGGGCAAGCCCAAGAGACCCAGTACTTC. Translating it yields CASSPGQAQETQYF. Using reference TRBV18 and TRBJ2-5 for the parts outside the CDR3, the full variable domain is NAGVMQNPRHLVRRRGQEARLRCSPMKGHSHVYWYRQLPEEGLKFMVYLQKENIIDESGMPKERFSAEFPKEGPSILRIQQVVRGDSAAYFCASSPGQAQETQYFGPGTRLLVL.

V is TRBV11-2 and J is TRBJ1-2, with D perhaps TRBD1 (6 bases). CDR1 and CDR2 from the germline V gene are SGHAT and FQNNGV. Trimming left V 7 bases short and J 5 bases short, with 23 bases between. CDR3 length: 16 residues. CDR3 residues: CASTRIAQGRKYGYTF. The CDR3 DNA is TGTGCCAGCACCCGTATCGCACAGGGTCGGAAGTATGGCTACACCTTC.

J is TRBJ2-3 and V is TRBV19; D is perhaps TRBD1 (5 bases). V lost 3 bases to trimming and J lost 6 bases, with 13 bases between them. CDR1 and CDR2 (germline): LNHDA, SQIVND (reference sequence). The CDR3 has 14 amino acids. CDR3 nucleotides: TGTGCCAGTAGTATCCGGACACCTACTGATACGCAGTATTTT. Translated: CASSIRTPTDTQYF.

This clone showed up just a few times. Other DNA sequences from this sample encode an identical CDR3 as well. The CDR3 nucleotides read TGTGCCAGCTCACCTGGACCCTATAGCAATCAGCCCCAGCATTTT. Encoded protein: CASSPGPYSNQPQHF. The V gene is TRBV18, the J gene TRBJ1-5; D is ambiguous. The V gene's germline CDR1 is KGHSH and CDR2 LQKENI. The CDR3 has 15 amino acids. Trimming removed 3 bases from V and 0 bases from J, with 9 bases in between.

The chain couples TRBV28 to TRBJ1-1; D remains unclear. This CDR3 is 15 amino acids long. Germline assignment: CDR1 MDHEN and CDR2 SYDVKM. V lost 5 bases, J lost 4 bases, and 17 bases lay in between. Written as DNA, the CDR3 is TGTGCCAGCAGTCCGGCGGGGAAAAGAGGCACTGAAGCTTTCTTT. Translation: CASSPAGKRGTEAFF. The variable domain in full, completed from reference TRBV28 and TRBJ1-1, reads DVKVTQSSRYLVKRTGEKVFLECVQDMDHENMFWYRQDPGLGLRLIYFSYDVKMKEKGDIPEGYSVSREKKERFSLILESASTNQTSMYLCASSPAGKRGTEAFFGQGTRLTVV.

The chain uses TRBV29-1 and TRBJ1-2; 9 positions match TRBD1. CDR1 SQVTM and CDR2 ANQGSEA come from the germline V gene. Trimming removed 5 bases from V and 4 bases from J; junction bases left unmatched: 5. The CDR3 consists of 13 residues. CDR3 in amino acids: CSVRGTGPYGYTF. For the CDR3, the DNA is TGCAGCGTTAGGGGGACAGGGCCCTATGGCTACACCTTC.

This clone occurred once. The genes are TRBV27 and TRBJ2-5; D is ambiguous. V gave up 2 bases and J gave up 5 bases, with 3 bases separating them. Germline loops: CDR1 MNHEY, CDR2 SMNVEV (reference sequence). The CDR3 extends over 11 amino acids. CDR3 coding DNA: TGTGCCAGCAGTTTACAGGAGACCCAGTACTTC. Protein product: CASSLQETQYF.

The chain couples TRBV19 to TRBJ1-1, with D possibly matching TRBD1 (5 bases). This CDR3 has 16 residues. Trimming took 6 bases from V and 7 from J, leaving 24 bases between them. Germline CDR1 LNHDA, CDR2 SQIVND (reference sequence). The CDR3 spells CASRSGTDVLSSEAFF. CDR3 DNA sequence: TGTGCCAGTAGGTCCGGGACGGACGTATTAAGTAGTGAAGCTTTCTTT.

The chain has TRBV4-2 and TRBJ1-3; D is uncertain. Germline values: CDR1 LGHNA, CDR2 YNFKEQ. The CDR3 extends over 17 amino acids. Deletions cut 1 base from V and 2 bases from J, with 15 bases between. The CDR3 DNA is TGTGCCAGCAGCCAAGCCCCCCCTACCGGGGCTGGAAACACCATATATTTT. This translates into CASSQAPPTGAGNTIYF.

Here the CDR3 reads CASSQFRGEQYF. The DNA for the CDR3 is TGTGCCAGCAGCCAATTCCGCGGCGAGCAGTACTTC. The chain recombines TRBV16 with TRBJ2-7; D ambiguous. Germline V gene lookup returns CDR1 KGHSY and CDR2 FQNENV. V was pared by 1 base and J by 6 bases, with 7 bases between. The length of the CDR3 is 12 residues.

This chain links TRBV25-1 with TRBJ2-2; D is ambiguous. The V end lost 3 bases, the J end lost 7 bases, and 9 bases lay between the germline ends. CDR3 length: 13 amino acids. Per the germline V gene, CDR1 is MGHDK and CDR2 is SYGVNS. Here the CDR3 reads CASSDWVGGELFF. The CDR3 coding sequence is TGTGCCAGCAGTGACTGGGTTGGCGGGGAGCTGTTTTTT. Complete variable domain (other parts from reference TRBV25-1 and TRBJ2-2): EADIYQTPRYLVIGTGKKITLECSQTMGHDKMYWYQQDPGMELHLIHYSYGVNSTEKGDLSSESTVSRIRTEHFPLTLESARPSHTSQYLCASSDWVGGELFFGEGSRLTVL.

The V and J genes are TRBV10-3 and TRBJ2-7, with D hard to call. The CDR3 sequence is 15 residues long. Trimming stripped 0 bases from V and 0 bases from J, with 9 bases between. CDR1 is ENHRY and CDR2 is SYGVKD in the germline V gene. CDR3 loop: CAISESETYSYEQYF. DNA for the CDR3: TGTGCCATCAGTGAGTCTGAGACATACTCCTACGAGCAGTACTTC.

The J gene is TRBJ2-2, the V gene TRBV7-2; no clear D gene. Per germline, CDR1 SGHTA and CDR2 FQGNSA. The CDR3 is 15 amino acids. The V and J ends lost 2 bases and 4 bases respectively, with 11 bases between them. The CDR3 coding sequence is TGTGCCAGCAGCTTAACTGGGTATCCCACCGGGGAGCTGTTTTTT. Encoded protein: CASSLTGYPTGELFF.

The chain recombines TRBV6-1 with TRBJ2-5, with 8 bases aligning to TRBD2. V lost 4 bases, J lost 5 bases, and 6 bases stayed unmatched. This CDR3 is built from 14 residues. Germline values: CDR1 MNHNS, CDR2 SASEGT. The CDR3 sequence is CASSGAGAGETQYF. DNA of the CDR3: TGTGCCAGCAGTGGAGCGGGGGCCGGGGAGACCCAGTACTTC.

This clone was seen a handful of times. This sequence joins TRBV2 and TRBJ2-7; D unclear. Germline assignment: CDR1 SNHLY and CDR2 FYNNEI. Trimming took 7 bases from V and 4 from J, leaving 14 bases between them. The CDR3 spans 13 residues. The CDR3 sequence is CASKVPGRYEQYF. The CDR3 coding sequence is TGTGCCAGCAAGGTCCCGGGTAGGTACGAGCAGTACTTC.

The chain combines TRBV28 with TRBJ1-3; maybe TRBD1 (5 bases). The CDR3 is 15 amino acids. Trimming removed 5 bases from V and 2 bases from J, with 13 bases in between. Germline V gene sequence: CDR1 MDHEN, CDR2 SYDVKM. CDR3 protein: CASSPPGLAGNTIYF. CDR3 nucleotide sequence: TGTGCCAGCAGTCCACCGGGACTAGCTGGAAACACCATATATTTT.

This clone came up a few times. The chain is built from TRBV30 and TRBJ1-3; D is ambiguous. CDR1 is GTSNPN, CDR2 SVGIG, per germline (reference sequence). With 1 base removed from V and 7 bases from J, the gap between germline ends came to 8 bases. This CDR3 spans 12 amino acids. The DNA of the CDR3 is TGTGCCTGGAGTGCCTCGGTGAACACCATATATTTT. Its translation: CAWSASVNTIYF. Filled out from reference TRBV30 and TRBJ1-3, the complete variable domain reads SQTIHQWPATLVQPVGSPLSLECTVEGTSNPNLYWYRQAAGRGLQLLFYSVGIGQISSEVPQNLSASRPQDRQFILSSKKLLLSDSGFYLCAWSASVNTIYFGEGSWLTVV.

The chain has TRBV29-1 and TRBJ2-7; 9 bases fit TRBD1. Per the germline V gene, CDR1 is SQVTM and CDR2 is ANQGSEA. The length of the CDR3 is 12 residues. The V segment lost 6 bases and the J segment 2 bases; nucleotides outside the gene matches: 2. Here the CDR3 DNA reads TGCAGCGTCGGACAGGGGACCTACGAGCAGTACTTC. Translated: CSVGQGTYEQYF.